What follows describes a single T cell receptor beta chain. No antigen is known for it. This sample stems from a study of OX40 agonist ivuxolimab in advanced cancers. Study-wide results and limits: Averaged across samples, CD8+ T cells carried more expanded clones than CD4+ did. Some of the nonresponding patients also showed low levels of normalized T-cell clonal expansion.

TCRdb's copy holds only in-frame clones and misses some; the assay was immunoSEQ multiplex PCR. The sample includes 65,000 to 85,000 clones, 85% to 90% of them seen just once. The V gene's germline CDR1 is SGDLS and CDR2 YYNGEE. This CDR3 contains 13 residues. V lost 3 bases and J 6 bases, leaving 12 bases between the germline ends. The V gene is TRBV9, the J gene TRBJ1-2; D uncertain. The material sequenced was CD4+ or CD8+ T cells sorted from blood, taken in a trial of the OX40 agonist ivuxolimab. This receptor was identified in an adult with an advanced solid tumor such as melanoma, head and neck, liver or kidney cancer. The CDR3 sequence: CASSARELDGYTF. In nucleotides, the CDR3 is TGTGCCAGCAGCGCACGGGAATTAGATGGCTACACCTTC.